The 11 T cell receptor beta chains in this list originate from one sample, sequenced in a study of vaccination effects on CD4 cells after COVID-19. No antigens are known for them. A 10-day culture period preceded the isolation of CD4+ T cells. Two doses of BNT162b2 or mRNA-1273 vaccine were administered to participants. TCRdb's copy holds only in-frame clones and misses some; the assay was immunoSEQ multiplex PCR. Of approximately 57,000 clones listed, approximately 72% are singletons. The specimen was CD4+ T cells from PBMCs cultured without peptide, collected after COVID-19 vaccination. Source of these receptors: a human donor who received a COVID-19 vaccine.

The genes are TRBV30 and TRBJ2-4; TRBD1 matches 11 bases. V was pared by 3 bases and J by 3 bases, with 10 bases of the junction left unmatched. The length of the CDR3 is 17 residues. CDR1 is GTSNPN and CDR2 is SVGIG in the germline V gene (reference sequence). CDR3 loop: CAWSPGQGAMGKNIQYF. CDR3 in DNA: TGTGCCTGGAGCCCCGGACAGGGGGCGATGGGCAAAAACATTCAGTACTTC.

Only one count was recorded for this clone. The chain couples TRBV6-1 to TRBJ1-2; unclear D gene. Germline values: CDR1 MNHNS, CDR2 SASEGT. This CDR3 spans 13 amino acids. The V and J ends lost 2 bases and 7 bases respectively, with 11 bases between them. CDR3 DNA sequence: TGTGCCAGCAGTGAAAGCCCGATCGGTGGCTACACCTTC. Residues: CASSESPIGGYTF.

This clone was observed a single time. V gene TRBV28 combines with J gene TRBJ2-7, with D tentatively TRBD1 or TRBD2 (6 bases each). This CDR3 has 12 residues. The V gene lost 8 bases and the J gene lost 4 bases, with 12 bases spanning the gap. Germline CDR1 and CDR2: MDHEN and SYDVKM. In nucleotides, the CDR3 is TGTGCCAGCGGGGGGCTAGGGTACGAGCAGTACTTC. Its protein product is CASGGLGYEQYF.

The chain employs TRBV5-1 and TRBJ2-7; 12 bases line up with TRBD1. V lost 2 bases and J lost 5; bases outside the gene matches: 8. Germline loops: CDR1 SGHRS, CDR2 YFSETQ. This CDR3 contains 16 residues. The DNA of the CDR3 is TGCGCCAGCAGCTTCGGAGTCGGGACAGGGGGCGACGAGCAGTACTTC. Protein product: CASSFGVGTGGDEQYF.

The CDR3 protein is CASSVGTDLSEQYF. The DNA of the CDR3 is TGTGCCAGCAGCGTAGGAACAGACCTAAGCGAGCAGTACTTC. The chain joins TRBV9 to TRBJ2-7; D unclear. The CDR3 length is 14 residues. V gave up 0 bases and J gave up 6 bases, with 13 bases separating them. Germline CDR1 and CDR2: SGDLS and YYNGEE.

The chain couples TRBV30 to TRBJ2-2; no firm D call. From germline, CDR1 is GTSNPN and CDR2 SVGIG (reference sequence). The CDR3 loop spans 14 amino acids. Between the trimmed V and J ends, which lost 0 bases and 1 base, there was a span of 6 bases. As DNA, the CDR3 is TGTGCCTGGAGTGTTCTAAGGAACACCGGGGAGCTGTTTTTT. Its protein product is CAWSVLRNTGELFF.

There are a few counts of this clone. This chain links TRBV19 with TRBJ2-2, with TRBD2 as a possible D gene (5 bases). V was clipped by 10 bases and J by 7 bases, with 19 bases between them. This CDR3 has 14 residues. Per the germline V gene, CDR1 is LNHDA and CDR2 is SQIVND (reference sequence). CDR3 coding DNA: TGTGCCACCGCCTCCGGGGTGAACTACGGGGAGCTGTTTTTT. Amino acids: CATASGVNYGELFF.

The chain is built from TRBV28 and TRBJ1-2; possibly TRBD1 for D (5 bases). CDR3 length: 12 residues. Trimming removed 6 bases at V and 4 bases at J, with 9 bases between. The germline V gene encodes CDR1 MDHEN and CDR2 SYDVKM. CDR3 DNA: TGTGCCAGCAGCGGGGCGTTCTATGGCTACACCTTC. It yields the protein CASSGAFYGYTF.

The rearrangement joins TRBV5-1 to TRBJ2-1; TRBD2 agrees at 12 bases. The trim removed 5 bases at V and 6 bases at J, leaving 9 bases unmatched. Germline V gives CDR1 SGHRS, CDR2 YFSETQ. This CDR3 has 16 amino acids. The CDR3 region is CASRGSPSGGANEQFF. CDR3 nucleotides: TGCGCCAGCAGGGGGTCCCCTAGCGGGGGGGCCAATGAGCAGTTCTTC.

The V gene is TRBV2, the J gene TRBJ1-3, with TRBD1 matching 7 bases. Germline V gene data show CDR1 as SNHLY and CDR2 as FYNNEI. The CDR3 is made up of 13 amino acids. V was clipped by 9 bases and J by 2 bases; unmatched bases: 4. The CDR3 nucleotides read TGTGCCAGGAGAACAGGGGCTGGAAACACCATATATTTT. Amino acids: CARRTGAGNTIYF.

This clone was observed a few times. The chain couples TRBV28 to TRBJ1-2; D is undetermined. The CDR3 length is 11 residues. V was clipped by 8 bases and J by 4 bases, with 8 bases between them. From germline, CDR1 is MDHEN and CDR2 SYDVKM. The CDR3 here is CASLHPYGYTF. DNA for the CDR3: TGTGCCAGCCTTCATCCCTATGGCTACACCTTC.